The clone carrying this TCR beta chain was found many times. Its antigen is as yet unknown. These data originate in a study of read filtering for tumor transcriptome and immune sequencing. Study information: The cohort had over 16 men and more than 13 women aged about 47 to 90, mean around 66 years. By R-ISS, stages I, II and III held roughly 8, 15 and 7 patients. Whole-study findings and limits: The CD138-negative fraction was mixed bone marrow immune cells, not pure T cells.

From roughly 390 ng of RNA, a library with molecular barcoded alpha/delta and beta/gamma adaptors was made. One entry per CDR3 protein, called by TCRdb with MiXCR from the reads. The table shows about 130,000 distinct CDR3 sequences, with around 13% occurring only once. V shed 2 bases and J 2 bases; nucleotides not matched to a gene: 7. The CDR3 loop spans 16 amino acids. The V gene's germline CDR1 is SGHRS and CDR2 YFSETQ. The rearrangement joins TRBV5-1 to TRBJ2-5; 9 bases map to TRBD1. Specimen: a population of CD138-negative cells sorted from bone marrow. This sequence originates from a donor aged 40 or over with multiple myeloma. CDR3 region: CASSLRPGTGQETQYF. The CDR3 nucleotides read TGCGCCAGCAGCTTACGCCCGGGGACAGGGCAAGAGACCCAGTACTTC.